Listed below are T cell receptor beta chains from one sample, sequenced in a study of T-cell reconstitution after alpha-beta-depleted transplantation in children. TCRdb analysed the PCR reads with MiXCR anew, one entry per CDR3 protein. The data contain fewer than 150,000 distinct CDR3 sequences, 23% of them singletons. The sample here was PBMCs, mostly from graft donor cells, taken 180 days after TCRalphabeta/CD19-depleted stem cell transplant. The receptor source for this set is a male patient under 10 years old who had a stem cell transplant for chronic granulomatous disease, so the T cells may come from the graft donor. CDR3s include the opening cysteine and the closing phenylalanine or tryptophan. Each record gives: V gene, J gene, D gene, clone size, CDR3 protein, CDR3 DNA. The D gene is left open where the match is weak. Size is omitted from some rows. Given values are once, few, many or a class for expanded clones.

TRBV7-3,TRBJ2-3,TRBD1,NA,CASSPGTGGTDTQYF,TGTGCCAGCAGCCCGGGGACAGGGGGCACAGATACGCAGTATTTT
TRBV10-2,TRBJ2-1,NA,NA,CASSGLTARNEQFF,TGCGCCAGCAGTGGATTAACCGCTCGGAATGAGCAGTTCTTC
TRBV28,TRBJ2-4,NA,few,CASSPPPVAKNIQYF,TGTGCCAGCAGTCCGCCTCCGGTAGCCAAAAACATTCAGTACTTC
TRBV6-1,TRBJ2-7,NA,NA,CASREIKGQLYEQYF,TGTGCCAGCAGAGAGATAAAAGGACAGCTCTACGAGCAGTACTTC
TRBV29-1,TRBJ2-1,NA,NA,CSVGATAEQFF,TGCAGCGTTGGGGCAACCGCGGAGCAGTTCTTC
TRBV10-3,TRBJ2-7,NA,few,CAISESTGQHYEQYF,TGTGCCATCAGTGAGTCGACTGGACAGCACTACGAGCAGTACTTC
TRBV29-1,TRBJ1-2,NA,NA,CSVEDSPNYGYTF,TGCAGCGTTGAAGACAGCCCAAACTATGGCTACACCTTC
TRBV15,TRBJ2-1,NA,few,CATSRDPVAYNEQFF,TGTGCCACCAGCAGAGATCCGGTCGCCTACAATGAGCAGTTCTTC
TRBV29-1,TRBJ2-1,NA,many,CSVVGSGPYNEQFF,TGCAGCGTTGTAGGTTCGGGGCCCTACAATGAGCAGTTCTTC
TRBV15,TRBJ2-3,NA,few,CATSRDLVVPDTQYF,TGTGCCACCAGCAGAGATTTGGTCGTGCCAGATACGCAGTATTTT
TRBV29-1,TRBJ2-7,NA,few,CSPGEREQYF,TGCAGCCCCGGGGAGCGCGAGCAGTACTTC
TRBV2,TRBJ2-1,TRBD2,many,CASSDWGTRVRDEQFF,TGTGCCAGCAGTGATTGGGGGACTAGGGTTCGCGATGAGCAGTTCTTC
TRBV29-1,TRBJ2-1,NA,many,CSVSSGRVRNEQFF,TGCAGCGTCTCCAGTGGGCGGGTCAGGAATGAGCAGTTCTTC
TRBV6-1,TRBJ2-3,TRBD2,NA,CASSKPGLAGADTQYF,TGTGCCAGCAGTAAACCGGGACTAGCGGGGGCGGATACGCAGTATTTT
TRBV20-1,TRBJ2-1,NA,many,CSAFTAHNEQFF,TGCAGTGCTTTCACCGCCCACAATGAGCAGTTCTTC
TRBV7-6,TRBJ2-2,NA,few,CASSVGTLNTGELFF,TGTGCCAGCAGCGTAGGGACTTTGAACACCGGGGAGCTGTTTTTT
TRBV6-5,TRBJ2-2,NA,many,CASFWSATGELFF,TGTGCCAGTTTTTGGTCGGCCACCGGGGAGCTGTTTTTT
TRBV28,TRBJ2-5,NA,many,CASSFPGPVETQYF,TGTGCCAGCAGTTTCCCGGGACCGGTAGAGACCCAGTACTTC
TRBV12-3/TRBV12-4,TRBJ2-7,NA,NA,CASSLTARYEQYF,TGTGCCAGCAGTTTAACAGCCCGCTACGAGCAGTACTTC
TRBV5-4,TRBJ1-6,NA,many,CASSLRDTNSPLHF,TGTGCCAGCAGCCTCCGGGACACCAATTCACCCCTCCACTTT
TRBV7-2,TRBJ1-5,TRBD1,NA,CASSYRGPYSNQPQHF,TGTGCCAGCAGTTACAGGGGCCCCTATAGCAATCAGCCCCAGCATTTT
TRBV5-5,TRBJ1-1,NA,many,CASSLGLNTEAFF,TGTGCCAGCAGCTTGGGTTTGAACACTGAAGCTTTCTTT
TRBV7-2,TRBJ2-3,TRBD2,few,CASSRTSGEGTDTQYF,TGTGCCAGCAGCCGGACTAGCGGAGAAGGGACAGATACGCAGTATTTT
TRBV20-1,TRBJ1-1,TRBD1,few,CSARKTGGARMNTEAFF,TGCAGTGCTAGAAAGACAGGGGGCGCGCGGATGAACACTGAAGCTTTCTTT
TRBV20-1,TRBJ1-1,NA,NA,CSAPPDKSEAFF,TGCAGTGCTCCCCCGGACAAAAGTGAAGCTTTCTTT
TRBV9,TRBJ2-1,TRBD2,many,CASSGLGRALSNEQFF,TGTGCCAGCAGTGGTTTGGGGAGGGCCCTCAGCAATGAGCAGTTCTTC
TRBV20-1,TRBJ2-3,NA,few,CSASNRTQYF,TGCAGTGCTAGTAATCGGACGCAGTATTTT
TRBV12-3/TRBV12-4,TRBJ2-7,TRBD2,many,CASSFGRASYEQYF,TGTGCCAGCAGTTTTGGGAGGGCCTCCTACGAGCAGTACTTC
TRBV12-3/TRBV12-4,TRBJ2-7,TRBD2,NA,CASSSRTSGRLYEQYF,TGTGCCAGCAGTTCCCGGACTAGCGGGAGGTTGTACGAGCAGTACTTC
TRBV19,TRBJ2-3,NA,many,CASSAGQSTDTQYF,TGTGCCAGTAGTGCGGGACAGAGCACAGATACGCAGTATTTT
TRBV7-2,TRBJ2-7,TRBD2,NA,CASSLGGLAGVPYEQYF,TGTGCCAGCAGCTTAGGGGGACTAGCGGGAGTCCCGTACGAGCAGTACTTC
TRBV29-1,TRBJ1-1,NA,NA,CSVSENTEAFF,TGCAGCGTTTCAGAGAACACTGAAGCTTTCTTT
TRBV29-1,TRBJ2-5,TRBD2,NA,CSVGLAGPPMSQETQYF,TGCAGCGTTGGTTTAGCGGGTCCCCCAATGTCCCAAGAGACCCAGTACTTC
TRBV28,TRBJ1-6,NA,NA,CASSQDSGSYNSPLHF,TGTGCCAGCAGTCAAGACAGCGGCTCCTATAATTCACCCCTCCACTTT
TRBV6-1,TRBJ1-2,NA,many,CASSEWGDYGYTF,TGTGCCAGCAGTGAGTGGGGTGACTATGGCTACACCTTC
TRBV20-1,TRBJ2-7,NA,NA,CSAESRSFDEQYF,TGCAGTGCCGAGAGTCGGAGTTTCGACGAGCAGTACTTC
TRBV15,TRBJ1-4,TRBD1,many,CATSRPRTGEEEKLFF,TGTGCCACCAGCAGACCCCGGACAGGGGAAGAGGAAAAACTGTTTTTT